These 5 T cell receptor beta chains came from one sample sequenced in a study of sequential checkpoint blockade in melanoma. As to treatment: randomized to nivolumab then ipilimumab (arm A) or the reverse (arm B). The repertoire was sequenced with immunoSEQ multiplex PCR; TCRdb's copy has only in-frame clones and lacks some. The sample yields 3,000 to 4,500 clones, roughly 25% seen once. The specimen comprised tumor tissue (inferred from file names), sampled from a patient given nivolumab and ipilimumab in sequence. These receptors all stem from a human donor with melanoma.

The chain links TRBV12-5 to TRBJ2-7; maybe TRBD2 (6 bases). CDR3 length equals 14 residues. The V gene's germline CDR1 is LGHNT and CDR2 FRNRAP. Trimming cost V 7 bases and J 4 bases, with 17 bases left between them. CDR3 sequence (DNA): TGTGCTAGTGCCCTAGGGTCTAGCGTTTACGAGCAGTACTTC. Amino acid sequence: CASALGSSVYEQYF. The variable domain in full, completed from reference TRBV12-5 and TRBJ2-7, reads DARVTQTPRHKVTEMGQEVTMRCQPILGHNTVFWYRQTMMQGLELLAYFRNRAPLDDSGMPKDRFSAEMPDATLATLKIQPSEPRDSAVYFCASALGSSVYEQYFGPGTRLTVT.

This clone was counted only a few times. V usage is TRBV6-8 and J usage is TRBJ2-7, with TRBD1 as a possible D gene (6 bases). Deletions cut 6 bases from V and 2 bases from J, with 23 bases between. Germline V gene sequence: CDR1 MNHGY, CDR2 SAAAGT. The CDR3 sequence is 17 residues long. This CDR3 reads CASSPRVNLQGPYEQYF. For the CDR3, the DNA is TGTGCCAGCAGCCCCCGAGTGAACTTACAGGGCCCCTACGAGCAGTACTTC.

The V and J genes are TRBV1 and TRBJ2-7; TRBD1, the D gene given by the table, was not confirmed from the DNA. TRBV1 is designated a pseudogene. The CDR3 runs to 16 residues. CDR3 DNA: TGCGCCAGCAGCCACCCGGTGGCAGGCCCTACCTACGAGCAGTACTTC. It codes for CASSHPVAGPTYEQYF.

This clone was counted between two and nine times. The chain carries TRBV6-8 and TRBJ2-1; 9 bases agree with TRBD2. The V gene's germline CDR1 is MNHGY and CDR2 SAAAGT. The CDR3 extends over 18 amino acids. The J segment lost 6 bases and the V segment lost 1 base, leaving 13 bases of the junction unmatched. CDR3 coding DNA: TGTGCCAGCAGTTACTTGGACTGGAAACTAGCGGGTCTCAATGAGCAGTTCTTC. It yields the protein CASSYLDWKLAGLNEQFF.

V is TRBV5-1 and J is TRBJ1-1; 8 bases line up with TRBD1. CDR1 is SGHRS, CDR2 YFSETQ, per germline. The CDR3 runs to 16 residues. With V trimmed by 4 bases and J by 0 bases, 8 bases remained unmatched. CDR3 region: CASSTWTGRMNTEAFF. The CDR3 DNA sequence: TGCGCCAGCAGCACCTGGACAGGGAGGATGAACACTGAAGCTTTCTTT.